This section outlines one TCR beta chain sequence together with its context. Which antigen it targets is not known. No much larger clone exists at a distance of one base, and base qualities are not known. The source of the sample is a study of cytomegalovirus exposure and HLA in healthy donors (dated by TCRdb to between 2016 and 2019). Study-wide context: According to an earlier analysis of 587 of the donors, roughly 180 million T cells yielded 117 million unique TCR beta sequences and approximately 280 Gb of sequence data. HLA typing covered class I and class II loci at four-digit resolution. The number of donors typed differed by locus, with roughly 629-640 for A, B, C, DRB1 and DQB1, around 520 for DQA1, 600 to 610 for DPA1, and some 440 for DPB1. The study profiled the T cell repertoires of 500 to 800 subjects by immunosequencing and related them to cytomegalovirus serostatus. Besides the first cohort of roughly 640 subjects, a separate validation cohort made up of over a hundred different subjects was used. Rather than using new phenotypic data, the later analysis identified candidate immune exposures from TCR beta sequences and from how often those sequences occurred across donors. Among roughly 400 genotyped donors of the cohort, an average of approximately 240,000 unique TCR beta nucleotide sequences was sequenced per donor, of which about 18% were non-productive. Roughly five DR-DQ haplotypes were handled as single units for association and clustering because linkage in the cohort was strong. The genetic ancestry cluster associated with self-reported Caucasian donors included around 76% of the 300 to 450 genotyped donors. A later genetic analysis used genome-wide SNP genotypes for about 60% of the roughly 700 donors, treating that subset as a discovery cohort. Every repertoire in the discovery cohort had been generated on one and the same sequencing platform. The aim of the study was to test whether cataloging public T cell receptors could identify signatures of past pathogen exposure. A later analysis re-analyzed previously published TCR beta repertoires from roughly 630 donors and added high-resolution HLA genotyping to study TCR occurrence patterns. To predict cytomegalovirus infection status, the study combined high-throughput TCR immunosequencing, statistical association of individual TCRs with disease status, and machine learning. Donor age, sex, ethnicity and CMV serostatus were compiled alongside the repertoire data. About 310 gigabases of sequencing data and approximately 80 million unique TCR sequences were included in an early release covering 500 to 750 HLA-typed donors. In an earlier analysis of 550 to 700 of the donors, high-throughput TCR beta sequencing was used to judge whether each TCR beta V gene segment behaved as functional or pseudogenic.

Libraries were built with the immunoSEQ multiplex PCR assay. For the multiplex PCR, a mixture combining 60 forward primers for TCR Vbeta segments and 13 reverse primers for TCR Jbeta segments was used. The CDR3 region of rearranged TCR beta genes was amplified from genomic DNA by a multiplex PCR assay. The amplified TCR beta libraries were sequenced on the Illumina HiSeq System as 87-base-pair reads. Per the source publication's procedure: A later analysis tallied 70 million to 100 million unique TCR beta chains across the approximately 670 repertoires, and about 10 million of those chains were shared by two or more donors. Raw reads were error-corrected and collapsed into unique sequences with a nearest-neighbor algorithm that merged closely related sequences to remove PCR and sequencing errors. To assign V, D and J gene segments, CDR3 sequences were aligned to IMGT reference sequences. For a sequence to be retained, at least a six-nucleotide match to both a V gene segment and a J gene segment was required. Rearrangements were classified as productive when the CDR3 lacked stop codons and remained in frame with V and J, and all other rearrangements were classified as non-productive. CDR3 was defined according to IMGT convention as the region running from the second conserved V-encoded cysteine to the conserved J-encoded phenylalanine. The earlier analysis of about 570 of the donors excluded any sequence lacking an unambiguous match to a single V gene segment. An earlier analysis of 587 of the donors called V segments functional above 56.7% productive rearrangements and segregating when the between-donor standard deviation exceeded 5%. To diagnose cytomegalovirus status from the catalog of TCR beta chain sequences, a statistical classification framework was built. In a later analysis, TCR nucleotide sequences were compared against IMGT/GENE-DB human TR gene sequences so that V and J genes could be assigned. A later analysis assigned CDR3 sequences and most-parsimonious VDJ recombination scenarios with the TCRdist pipeline. In a later analysis, each TCR beta chain was defined by its CDR3 amino acid sequence together with its V-gene family, and reads without a unique V-gene family were excluded. A later analysis removed over 500 highly shared, low-generation-probability nucleotide sequences to deal with suspected cross-contamination and a sequencing artifact. In a later analysis, a clonal expansion index was calculated for each public chain from normalized within-repertoire ranks of inferred template counts. In a later analysis, generation probabilities were computed using a VDJ recombination model fitted to out-of-frame rearrangements, and the results were checked against IGoR. Hypergeometric tests were used in a later analysis to score TCR-TCR, TCR-HLA and TCR-CMV co-occurrence, with a repertoire-size bias correction applied to the TCR pairs. To estimate false discovery rates, a later analysis permuted the HLA or CMV assignments 20 times. In a later analysis, co-occurring TCRs were grouped using DBSCAN, with TCRdist sequence similarity added in when clustering inside HLA-allele-positive subsets. Co-occurrence clustering excluded repertoires with fewer than 30,000 or more than 120,000 public chains, plus five with anomalous nucleotide sharing. TCRdb took this table from immuneACCESS and kept in-frame rearrangements with V and J called. Such tables lack part of the clones; where checked against another copy, unresolved V genes explain under half of the gap, and the rest is unexplained. That table gives V, J and clone size, and the DNA gave D and trimming. Across this sample there are approximately 110,000 clones, with under 85% seen only once. The ten largest clonotypes hold roughly 8% of the sample.

The CDR3 goes from the cysteine to the phenylalanine over 14 residues. The read is trimmed to its CDR3 DNA, 42 bases read in frame from base 1. A distance of 16 bases separates the germline ends of V and J, which lose 7 bases and 3 bases respectively. The germline V gene (reference sequence) sets CDR1 to SEHNR and CDR2 to FQNEAQ. What the authors observed across the whole study: A later analysis found that TCR association rates varied across HLA loci, with DRB1 alleles showing the most associated TCRs and HLA-C alleles the fewest. A later genetic analysis associated a missense DCLRE1C variant with V-gene and J-gene trimming of TCR beta chains, and an independent cohort replicated the association. A cluster of highly shared sequence variants was judged likely to be a technical artifact of the sequencing pipeline. According to a later analysis, parvovirus B19, influenza, CMV and Epstein-Barr virus appeared linked to several top co-occurrence clusters. A few of the identified cytomegalovirus-associated TCR beta chains were confirmed in vitro to be specific for cytomegalovirus antigens. Linkage disequilibrium might explain the correlated functional status among segregating V segments, but an unknown experimental factor could not be ruled out. The authors suggested that the approach could potentially be generalized to other disease states and immunological phenotypes. A further reported finding was that TCR beta sequences accurately predicted the HLA-A and HLA-B alleles for most subjects in the first cohort. Most CMV-associated TCR beta chains appeared to be HLA-restricted in a later analysis, and the HLA associations seemed to be driven largely by CMV exposure. The study listed 164 TCR beta chains as associated with cytomegalovirus. The classifier was reported to diagnose cytomegalovirus status with high specificity and sensitivity in both the original cohort and the validation cohort. Most TCR sequences were observed very rarely across donors, whereas some public TCRs were present in many individuals. The presence/absence analyses assumed that sequencing depth was roughly uniform across donors, and that assumption may not be true. Only TCR beta chains were sequenced in this cohort, and the absence of alpha or paired-chain data limited detectable features. An earlier analysis of 587 of the donors showed that most TCR beta V segments appeared in productive rearrangements either about 87% or about 30% of the time, which broadly matched IMGT annotations. In a later genetic analysis, fewer N-insertions in productive TCRs were reported among donors in an Asian-associated ancestry cluster than the roughly 700-donor mean. For the cohort, immune exposure information was limited to CMV serostatus. In a later analysis, HLA-associated TCR beta chains showed more clonal expansion and lower generation probabilities than non-associated chains that were equally common. HLA typing was unavailable for some donors at each locus, so association tests used only the typed subset. A later analysis associated around 16,000 TCR beta sequences with specific HLA alleles at a false discovery rate of 0.05. Some IMGT-functional V segments, including TRBV6-2 and TRBV6-3, could not be distinguished by the 87-base-pair reads and were therefore excluded. Assigning TCR associations to individual alleles was difficult when HLA alleles, especially DR and DQ, strongly co-occurred. Roughly 17 rarely observed V segments, including chromosome 9 orphons, were excluded from the earlier analysis of a few hundred of the donors because counts were too low.

In total, 666 healthy bone marrow donors made up the cohort. At the time of sampling, all cohort members were nominally healthy, though unrecorded immune exposures were likely present. The donor tested CMV seronegative and was one of the 352 seronegative cohort members. Each donor provided a peripheral blood sample, and peripheral blood mononuclear cells were used for TCR beta sequencing. Genomic DNA was extracted from the blood cell samples with the Qiagen DNeasy Blood Extraction Kit. The clonotype comes from a man aged 40-55 years in good health and CMV-seronegative. The chain links TRBV7-9 with TRBJ2-7, with TRBD1 tentatively as D gene (6 bases match). Sequencing input: PBMCs. The DNA reads TGTGCCAGCACCCTCTCGGGGACAAACTACGAGCAGTACTTC. This sequence encodes CASTLSGTNYEQYF. The CDR3 plus the reference TRBV7-9 and TRBJ2-7 genes for the other parts give the full variable domain: DTGVSQNPRHKITKRGQNVTFRCDPISEHNRLYWYRQTLGQGPEFLTYFQNEAQLEKSRLLSDRFSAERPKGSFSTLEIQRTEQGDSAMYLCASTLSGTNYEQYFGPGTRLTVT.